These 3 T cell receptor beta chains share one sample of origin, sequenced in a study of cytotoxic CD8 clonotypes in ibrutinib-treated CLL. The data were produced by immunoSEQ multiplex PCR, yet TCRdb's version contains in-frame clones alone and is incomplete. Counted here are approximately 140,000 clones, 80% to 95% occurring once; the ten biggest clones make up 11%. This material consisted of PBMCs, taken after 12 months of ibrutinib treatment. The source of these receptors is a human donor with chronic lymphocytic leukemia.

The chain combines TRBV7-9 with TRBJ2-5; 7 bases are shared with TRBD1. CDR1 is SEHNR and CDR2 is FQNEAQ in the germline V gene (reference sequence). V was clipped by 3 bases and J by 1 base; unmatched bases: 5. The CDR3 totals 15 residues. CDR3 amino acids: CASSFGDSSQETQYF. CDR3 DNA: TGTGCCAGCAGCTTCGGGGACAGTTCCCAAGAGACCCAGTACTTC.

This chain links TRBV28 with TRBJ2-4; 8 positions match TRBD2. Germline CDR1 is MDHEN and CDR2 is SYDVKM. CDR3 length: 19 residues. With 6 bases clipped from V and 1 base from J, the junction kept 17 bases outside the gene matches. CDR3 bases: TGTGCCAGCAGCTTGTGGGCGGGAGGCTTAAAAAGGGCCAAAAACATTCAGTACTTC. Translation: CASSLWAGGLKRAKNIQYF. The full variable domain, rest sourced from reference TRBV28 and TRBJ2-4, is DVKVTQSSRYLVKRTGEKVFLECVQDMDHENMFWYRQDPGLGLRLIYFSYDVKMKEKGDIPEGYSVSREKKERFSLILESASTNQTSMYLCASSLWAGGLKRAKNIQYFGAGTRLSVL.

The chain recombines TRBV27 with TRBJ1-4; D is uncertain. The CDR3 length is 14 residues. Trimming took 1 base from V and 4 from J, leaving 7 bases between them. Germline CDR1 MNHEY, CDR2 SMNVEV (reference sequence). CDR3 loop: CASSLFWGNEKLFF. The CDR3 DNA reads TGTGCCAGCAGTTTATTTTGGGGTAATGAAAAACTGTTTTTT.